This T cell receptor (beta chain) is drawn from a study of T cell responses to AZD1222 COVID-19 vaccine (dated by TCRdb to 2020 to 2023). Regarding the research as a whole: AZD1222 recipients given second doses at about 4 weeks or at about 12 weeks were pooled, since spike-specific TCR depth and breadth were not found to differ between the two schedules. TCR sequencing was performed for 230 to 250 trial participants, of whom around 200 were given two doses of AZD1222 and approximately 26 were given two doses of MenACWY control vaccine. Trial participants were enrolled by age into subgroups of 18-55, 56-69 and 70-plus years, and roughly 150, 30 and 60 TCR-sequenced participants, respectively, were included in these subgroups. The investigation overall reported the following: Epitopes outside the regions mutated in the B.1.351 and B.1.1.7 variants were reportedly recognized by nearly half of the unique spike-specific TCRs. After two AZD1222 doses, spike-specific TCR breadth and depth were significantly higher than at day 0 and than in MenACWY recipients. In the small 56-69-year group, the increase in depth fell short of significance, most likely because of low power. CD4 TCRs associated with the vaccine covered the entire spike protein, and the dominant responses were in regions 160-218 and 743-854. Because no day 14 peak-response samples were available, repertoires were characterized only after the peak T cell response. Only a handful of AZD1222 recipients were SARS-CoV-2 seropositive at baseline, limiting conclusions about previously exposed vaccinees. Participants were mostly white British and included more females than males, and it was suggested by the authors that clonal diversity may have been underestimated.

The CDR3 regions of human TCRbeta chains were analyzed by immunosequencing. The original pipeline was this. Repertoire TCRs were checked for matches against a reference library of SARS-CoV-2-specific TCRs that had been generated using the MIRA antigen-specificity platform. Breadth was defined as the fraction of unique TCRs that were SARS-CoV-2-associated, and depth was defined as the fraction of total T cells that were SARS-CoV-2-associated. Using the MIRA data, every spike-specific TCR was mapped to the spike region that the TCR reacted to and assigned to either a CD4 or a CD8 class. Log10-transformed breadth and depth values were compared by one-way ANOVA with Sidak's multiple comparisons tests. Sourced from immuneACCESS, this table was stored by TCRdb with only in-frame sequences that have V and J called. A share of the clones is absent; for the studies checked, an unresolved V gene accounts for under half, and the remainder has no known explanation. The V and J calls and clone size come from that table; D and trimming were worked out from the DNA. Counted in this sample were about 100,000 clones; over 90% of them appeared once. The leading ten clones occupy 4.5% to 5% of the sample.

From the germline V gene (reference sequence), CDR1 is LGHDT and CDR2 is YNNKEL. V and J are truncated by 3 bases and 5 bases respectively, leaving an intervening sequence of 11 bases. From the cysteine up to the phenylalanine, the CDR3 has a length of 14 residues. Of all the DNA, just the CDR3 is kept, 42 bases in frame from base 1. As for this clone: Its target antigen remains unknown. Per-base qualities were not stored, and no clone one base away is much larger.

In light of the paper, this sample's time point label describes: baseline before first vaccination. Vaccinee samples were obtained from the UK trials COV001 and COV002, which included a single-blind randomized controlled phase 2/3 trial of AZD1222 (ChAdOx1 nCoV-19) in healthy adults. Trial participant PBMC samples were collected at day 0 and day 28 after the second dose for TCRbeta chain sequencing. The rearranged chain carries TRBV3-1 (or the pseudogene TRBV3-2) and TRBJ2-1; TRBD1 is perhaps the D gene, given 6 matching bases. The sequence was collected from an adult in good health. The sequencing here drew on peripheral blood, taken on day 0 of AZD1222 vaccination. The base sequence is TGTGCCAGCAGCCAGAGGGACATAAACAATGAGCAGTTCTTC. Its product reads: CASSQRDINNEQFF.